One T cell receptor beta chain is described in this entry. The sample belongs to a study of shared clonotypes between healthy human individuals. Here immunoSEQ multiplex PCR was the method, and the copy in TCRdb shows in-frame clones only, minus some. The table shows under 600,000 clones, with 98% occurring only once. The naive CD8 population came from CD45RO-negative cells selected for CCR7, without terminally differentiated effector memory CD45RA+ cells. Trimming took 4 bases from V and 0 from J, leaving 18 bases between them. The length of the CDR3 is 17 residues. Germline V gives CDR1 SGHTS, CDR2 YDEGEE.

The chain links TRBV5-8 to TRBJ2-3; perhaps TRBD1 as D (6 bases). The sequence came from a young man in good health. The sequenced material came from naive CD8+ T cells sorted from blood. The CDR3 nucleotides read TGTGCCAGCAGCCCGGAAACAGGGTTCGCAAGCACAGATACGCAGTATTTT. Amino acid sequence: CASSPETGFASTDTQYF.